This TCR beta chain is from a study of spatial heterogeneity in lung cancer. Study in general: In the raw reads, each unique TCR and UMI combination was present more than ten times on average.

The CDR3 loop spans 15 amino acids. Trimming shortened V by 3 bases and J by 2 bases, and 12 bases separated the two germline ends. In its sample, this clonotype was seen many times. Its antigen is unknown. One entry per CDR3 protein, called by TCRdb with MiXCR from the 5' RACE reads. The sample consists of around 20,000 distinct CDR3 sequences, 2.8% of them appearing once. General study points: Counts that tracked tumor mutation counts were those of expanded intratumoral alpha and beta TCRs.

Time point noted: sample taken at primary tumor resection. The chain recombines TRBV12-3 or TRBV12-4 with TRBJ2-3; a weak D match, TRBD2 (5 bases). The sequence was obtained from a male donor with early-stage non-small cell lung cancer. Sequences were derived from lung tumor tissue, sampled at surgery. The CDR3 nucleotides read TGTGCCAGCAGTTTGGAGGTAGAACTCACAGATACGCAGTATTTT. It encodes CASSLEVELTDTQYF.